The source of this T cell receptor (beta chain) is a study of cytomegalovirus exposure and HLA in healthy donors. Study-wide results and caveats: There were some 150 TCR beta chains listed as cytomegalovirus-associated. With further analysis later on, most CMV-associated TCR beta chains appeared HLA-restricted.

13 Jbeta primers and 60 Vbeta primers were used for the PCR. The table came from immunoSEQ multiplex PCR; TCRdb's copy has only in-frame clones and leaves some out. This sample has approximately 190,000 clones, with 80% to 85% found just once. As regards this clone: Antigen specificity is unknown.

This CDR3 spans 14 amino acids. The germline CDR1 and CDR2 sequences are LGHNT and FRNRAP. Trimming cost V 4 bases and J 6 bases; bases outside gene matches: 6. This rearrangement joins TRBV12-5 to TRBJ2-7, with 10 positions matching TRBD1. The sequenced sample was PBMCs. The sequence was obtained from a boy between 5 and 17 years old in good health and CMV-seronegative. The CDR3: CASGWDRGAVEQYF. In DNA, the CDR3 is TGTGCTAGTGGTTGGGACAGGGGAGCGGTCGAGCAGTACTTC. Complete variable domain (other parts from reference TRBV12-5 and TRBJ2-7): DARVTQTPRHKVTEMGQEVTMRCQPILGHNTVFWYRQTMMQGLELLAYFRNRAPLDDSGMPKDRFSAEMPDATLATLKIQPSEPRDSAVYFCASGWDRGAVEQYFGPGTRLTVT.